Given below is one T cell receptor beta chain in context. Its specificity is unknown. The data stem from a study of graft-versus-host responses after intestinal transplantation. In germline, CDR1 is SGHRS, CDR2 YFSETQ. The CDR3 sequence is 15 residues long. J was trimmed by 9 bases and V by 3 bases; bases with no gene match: 10. Study-wide points: Early post-transplant HvG declines were associated with peak circulating GvH clone levels.

Here immunoSEQ multiplex PCR was the method, and the copy in TCRdb shows in-frame clones only, minus some. The sample consists of fewer than 150,000 clones, 85% to 95% of them appearing once. The clonotype comes from a human donor who received an intestinal transplant. This sequence joins TRBV5-1 and TRBJ2-5; 11 bases align to TRBD1. This sample comprised unstimulated CD4+ T cells sorted from spleen or lymph node cells, obtained before intestinal transplant. The CDR3 loop is CASSSQDRGRSAQYF. The DNA for the CDR3 is TGCGCCAGCAGCTCCCAGGACAGGGGGCGTTCGGCCCAGTACTTC.